Listed below are T cell receptor beta chains from one sample, sequenced in a study of OX40 agonist ivuxolimab in advanced cancers. Sequencing used immunoSEQ multiplex PCR; TCRdb keeps in-frame clones, though not all of them. The profile shows about 83,000 clones, 90% to 95% of them singletons. Sample: CD4+ or CD8+ T cells sorted from blood, taken in a trial of the OX40 agonist ivuxolimab. These receptors were obtained from an adult with an advanced solid tumor such as melanoma, head and neck, liver or kidney cancer. Both conserved end residues are trimmed from each CDR3. The order of the fields is J gene, V gene, CDR3 protein.

j_gene: TRBJ2-3; v_gene: TRBV18; CDR3aa: ASSLDTQY
j_gene: TRBJ2-3; v_gene: TRBV7-7; CDR3aa: ASSPGAGWPTDTQY
j_gene: TRBJ2-7; v_gene: TRBV5-8; CDR3aa: ASSSLEGGAPR
j_gene: TRBJ2-7; v_gene: TRBV27; CDR3aa: ASSLAGPYEQY
j_gene: TRBJ2-7; v_gene: TRBV11-2; CDR3aa: ASSLGQSSYEQY
j_gene: TRBJ2-2; v_gene: TRBV5-1; CDR3aa: ASIQPGTEDTGELF
j_gene: TRBJ2-2; v_gene: TRBV5-1; CDR3aa: ASSRMDSANTGELF
j_gene: TRBJ2-1; v_gene: TRBV7-2; CDR3aa: ASSRLRGDNEQF
j_gene: TRBJ1-4; v_gene: TRBV6-6; CDR3aa: ASSVPGQAPEKLF
j_gene: TRBJ2-2; v_gene: TRBV5-1; CDR3aa: ASREANTGELF
j_gene: TRBJ2-3; v_gene: TRBV10-3; CDR3aa: AISGTSGGTDTQY
j_gene: TRBJ2-3; v_gene: TRBV5-1; CDR3aa: ASSNTDTQY
j_gene: TRBJ1-5; v_gene: TRBV25-1; CDR3aa: ASSGRTDSNQPQH
j_gene: TRBJ2-5; v_gene: TRBV5-6; CDR3aa: ASSPTTGFQETQY
j_gene: TRBJ1-5; v_gene: TRBV6-6; CDR3aa: ASSSGGGPLNQPQH
j_gene: TRBJ2-7; v_gene: TRBV11-2; CDR3aa: ASRQPGRGYYEQY
j_gene: TRBJ1-6; v_gene: TRBV30; CDR3aa: AWRREGKSPLH
j_gene: TRBJ2-7; v_gene: TRBV6-6; CDR3aa: ASSYRSYEQY
j_gene: TRBJ2-2; v_gene: TRBV19; CDR3aa: ASSIQAGHTGELF
j_gene: TRBJ1-1; v_gene: TRBV28; CDR3aa: ASSMAGTASGTEAF
j_gene: TRBJ2-1; v_gene: TRBV19; CDR3aa: ASSTRDRAIRNEQF
j_gene: TRBJ1-1; v_gene: TRBV6-5; CDR3aa: ASSYGAGSENTEAF
j_gene: TRBJ2-7; v_gene: TRBV10-3; CDR3aa: ATSQGARSSYEQY
j_gene: TRBJ1-5; v_gene: TRBV7-2; CDR3aa: ASSLVGFSNQPQH
j_gene: TRBJ2-1; v_gene: TRBV18; CDR3aa: ASSPSQGARLNEQF
j_gene: TRBJ2-1; v_gene: TRBV7-3; CDR3aa: ASSPNGVEQF
j_gene: TRBJ2-4; v_gene: TRBV28; CDR3aa: ASTADRSHIQY
j_gene: TRBJ2-1; v_gene: TRBV5-1; CDR3aa: ASSLRDRGRNEQF
j_gene: TRBJ2-5; v_gene: TRBV18; CDR3aa: ASSPGQGSNQETQY
j_gene: TRBJ2-3; v_gene: TRBV5-1; CDR3aa: ASSLGGRRTDTQY
j_gene: TRBJ1-2; v_gene: TRBV7-3; CDR3aa: ASSLPGEGHYGYT
j_gene: TRBJ1-5; v_gene: TRBV19; CDR3aa: ASSTQSQVNQPQH
j_gene: TRBJ2-7; v_gene: TRBV7-6; CDR3aa: ASVPDWSYEQY
j_gene: TRBJ2-5; v_gene: TRBV7-2; CDR3aa: ASSPPGWTAEETQY
j_gene: TRBJ1-6; v_gene: TRBV6-6; CDR3aa: ASSYSTGTNSPLH
j_gene: TRBJ2-1; v_gene: TRBV7-6; CDR3aa: ASSLDWASYNEQF
j_gene: TRBJ2-3; v_gene: TRBV19; CDR3aa: ASSSASGTDTQY
j_gene: TRBJ1-5; v_gene: TRBV18; CDR3aa: ASSPPSGRGNQPQH
j_gene: TRBJ2-2; v_gene: TRBV11-3; CDR3aa: ASSSGTSVTGELF
j_gene: TRBJ1-1; v_gene: TRBV6-6; CDR3aa: AGGGANTEAF
j_gene: TRBJ1-1; v_gene: TRBV19; CDR3aa: ASSIIPNTEAF
j_gene: TRBJ1-4; v_gene: TRBV5-4; CDR3aa: ASSLRGGSEKLF
j_gene: TRBJ2-5; v_gene: TRBV18; CDR3aa: ASSPVRHQETQY
j_gene: TRBJ2-2; v_gene: TRBV2; CDR3aa: ASSSDRNTGELF
j_gene: TRBJ1-5; v_gene: TRBV6-4; CDR3aa: ASSASSNQPQH
j_gene: TRBJ2-7; v_gene: TRBV28; CDR3aa: ASSRPDRGYEQY
j_gene: TRBJ2-7; v_gene: TRBV21-1; CDR3aa: ASSKRTALAGGKNYEQY
j_gene: TRBJ2-6; v_gene: TRBV18; CDR3aa: ASSPSAGKSTGANVLT
j_gene: TRBJ2-5; v_gene: TRBV7-7; CDR3aa: ASSTLAGGGETQY
j_gene: TRBJ2-3; v_gene: TRBV9; CDR3aa: ASSVAADLGVADTQY